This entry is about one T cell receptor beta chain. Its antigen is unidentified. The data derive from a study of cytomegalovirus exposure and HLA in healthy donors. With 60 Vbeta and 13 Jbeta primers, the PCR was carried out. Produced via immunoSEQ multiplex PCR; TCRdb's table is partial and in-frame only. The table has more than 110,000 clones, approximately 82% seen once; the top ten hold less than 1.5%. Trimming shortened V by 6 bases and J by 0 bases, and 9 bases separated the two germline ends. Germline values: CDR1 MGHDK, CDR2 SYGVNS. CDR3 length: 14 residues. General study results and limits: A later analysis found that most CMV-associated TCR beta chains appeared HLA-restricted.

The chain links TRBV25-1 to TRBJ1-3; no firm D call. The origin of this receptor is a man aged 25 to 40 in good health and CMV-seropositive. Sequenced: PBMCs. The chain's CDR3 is CASSTWSSGNTIYF. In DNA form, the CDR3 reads TGTGCCAGCAGCACATGGAGCTCTGGAAACACCATATATTTT.